This T cell receptor (beta chain) derives from a study of T cell responses to AZD1222 COVID-19 vaccine. J gave up 7 bases and V 3 bases, and 9 bases lay outside the gene matches. This CDR3 has 15 residues. From germline, CDR1 is KGHSH and CDR2 LQKENI. Generated by immunoSEQ multiplex PCR, the TCRdb table keeps only in-frame clones and is missing some. The top ten clones hold around 3% of a sample with about 110,000 clones, about 94% of them seen once. The J gene is TRBJ2-7, the V gene TRBV18; TRBD2 aligns across 10 bases. The sequencing used peripheral blood, collected 28 days after the second AZD1222 dose. This receptor was identified in an adult who received the AZD1222 COVID-19 vaccine. The CDR3 here is CASSPLELAGREQYF. CDR3 DNA sequence: TGTGCCAGCTCACCGCTGGAACTAGCGGGGAGAGAGCAGTACTTC.